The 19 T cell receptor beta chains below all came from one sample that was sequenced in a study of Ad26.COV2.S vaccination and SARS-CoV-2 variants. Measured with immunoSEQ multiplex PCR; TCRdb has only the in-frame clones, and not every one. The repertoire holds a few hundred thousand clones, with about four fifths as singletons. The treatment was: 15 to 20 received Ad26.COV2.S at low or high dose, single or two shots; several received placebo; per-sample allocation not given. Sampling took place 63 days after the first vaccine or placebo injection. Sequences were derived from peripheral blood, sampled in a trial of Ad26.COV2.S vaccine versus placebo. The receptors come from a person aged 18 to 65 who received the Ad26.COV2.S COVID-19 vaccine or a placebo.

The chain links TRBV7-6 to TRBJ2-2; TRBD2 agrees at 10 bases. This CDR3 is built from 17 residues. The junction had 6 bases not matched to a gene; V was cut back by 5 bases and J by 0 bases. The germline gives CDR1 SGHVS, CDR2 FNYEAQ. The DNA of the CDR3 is TGTGCCAGCAGCCGACTAGCGGGCATCGCGAACACCGGGGAGCTGTTTTTT. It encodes CASSRLAGIANTGELFF.

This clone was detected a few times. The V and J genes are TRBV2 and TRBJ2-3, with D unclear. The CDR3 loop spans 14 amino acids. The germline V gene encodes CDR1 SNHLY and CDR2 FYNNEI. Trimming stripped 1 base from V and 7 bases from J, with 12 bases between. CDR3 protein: CASSEDLNSYTQYF. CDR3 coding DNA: TGTGCCAGCAGTGAAGACCTTAACAGTTATACGCAGTATTTT.

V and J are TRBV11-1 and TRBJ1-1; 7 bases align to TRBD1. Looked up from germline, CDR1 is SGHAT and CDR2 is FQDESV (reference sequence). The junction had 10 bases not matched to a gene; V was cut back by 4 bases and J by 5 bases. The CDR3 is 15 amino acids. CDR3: CASSSREGAGTEAFF. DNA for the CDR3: TGTGCCAGCAGCTCACGCGAGGGGGCCGGTACTGAAGCTTTCTTT.

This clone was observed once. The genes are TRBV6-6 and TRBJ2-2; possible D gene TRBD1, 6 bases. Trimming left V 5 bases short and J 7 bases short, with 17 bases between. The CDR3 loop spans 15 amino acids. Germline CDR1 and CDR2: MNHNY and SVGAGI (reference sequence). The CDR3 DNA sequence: TGTGCCAGCAGTACTCTACAGGGTCTGAGCGGGGAGCTGTTTTTT. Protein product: CASSTLQGLSGELFF.

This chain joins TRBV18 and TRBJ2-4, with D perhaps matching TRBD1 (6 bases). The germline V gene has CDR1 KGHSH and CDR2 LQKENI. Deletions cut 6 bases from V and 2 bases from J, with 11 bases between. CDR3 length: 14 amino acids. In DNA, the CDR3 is TGTGCCAGCTCTCCAACAGGGACCAAAAACATTCAGTACTTC. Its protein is CASSPTGTKNIQYF.

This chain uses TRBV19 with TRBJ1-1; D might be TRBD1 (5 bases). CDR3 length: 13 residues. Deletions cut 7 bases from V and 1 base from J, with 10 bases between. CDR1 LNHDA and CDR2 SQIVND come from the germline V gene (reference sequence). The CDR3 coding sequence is TGTGCCAGTATTGGGGCTCCGAACACTGAAGCTTTCTTT. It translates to CASIGAPNTEAFF.

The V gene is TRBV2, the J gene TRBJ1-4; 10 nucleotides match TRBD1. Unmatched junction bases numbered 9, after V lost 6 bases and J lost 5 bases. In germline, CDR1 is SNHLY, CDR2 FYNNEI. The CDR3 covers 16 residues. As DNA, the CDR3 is TGTGCCAGCAGGCACACCGGGACAGGGGAGAATGAAAAACTGTTTTTT. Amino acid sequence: CASRHTGTGENEKLFF.

The CDR3 protein is CASSQALARENIQYF. The DNA for the CDR3 is TGCGCCAGCAGCCAAGCCCTAGCGAGGGAAAACATTCAGTACTTC. V gene TRBV4-1 combines with J gene TRBJ2-4, with D tentatively TRBD2 (6 bases). The CDR3 covers 15 residues. Trimming shortened V by 1 base and J by 5 bases, and 12 bases separated the two germline ends. The germline gives CDR1 MGHRA, CDR2 YSYEKL.

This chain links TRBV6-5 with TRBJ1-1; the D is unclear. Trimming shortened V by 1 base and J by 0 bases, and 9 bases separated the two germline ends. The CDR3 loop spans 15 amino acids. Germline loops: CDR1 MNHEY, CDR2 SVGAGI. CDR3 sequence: CASSYFRQMNTEAFF. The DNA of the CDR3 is TGTGCCAGCAGTTACTTCAGGCAGATGAACACTGAAGCTTTCTTT.

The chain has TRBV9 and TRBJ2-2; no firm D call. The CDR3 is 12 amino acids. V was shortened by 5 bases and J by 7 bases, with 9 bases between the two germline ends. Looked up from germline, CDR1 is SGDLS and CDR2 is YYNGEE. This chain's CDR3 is CASRLDHGELFF. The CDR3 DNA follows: TGTGCCAGCAGGCTAGACCACGGGGAGCTGTTTTTT.

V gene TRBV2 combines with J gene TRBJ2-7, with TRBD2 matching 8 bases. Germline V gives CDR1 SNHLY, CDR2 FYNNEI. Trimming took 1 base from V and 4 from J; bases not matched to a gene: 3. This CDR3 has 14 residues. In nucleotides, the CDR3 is TGTGCCAGCAGTGAAGAAGCGGGGGTGTACGAGCAGTACTTC. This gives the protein CASSEEAGVYEQYF.

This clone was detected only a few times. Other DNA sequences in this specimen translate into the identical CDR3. The CDR3 nucleotides are TGTGCCAGCAGCCAAGAGGGGGCTCAGCCCCAGCATTTT. As protein: CASSQEGAQPQHF. The chain recombines TRBV3-1 (or the pseudogene TRBV3-2) with TRBJ1-5; tentative D call: TRBD1 (6 bases). The V end lost 0 bases, the J end lost 6 bases, and 6 bases lay between the germline ends. The CDR3 runs to 13 residues. CDR1 and CDR2 from the germline V gene are LGHDT and YNNKEL (reference sequence).

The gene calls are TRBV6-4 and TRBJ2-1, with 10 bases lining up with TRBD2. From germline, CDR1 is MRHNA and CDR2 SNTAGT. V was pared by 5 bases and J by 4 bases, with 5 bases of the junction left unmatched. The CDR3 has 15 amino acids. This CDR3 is CASSPLAGVYNEQFF. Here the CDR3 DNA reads TGTGCCAGCAGTCCCCTAGCGGGAGTGTACAATGAGCAGTTCTTC.

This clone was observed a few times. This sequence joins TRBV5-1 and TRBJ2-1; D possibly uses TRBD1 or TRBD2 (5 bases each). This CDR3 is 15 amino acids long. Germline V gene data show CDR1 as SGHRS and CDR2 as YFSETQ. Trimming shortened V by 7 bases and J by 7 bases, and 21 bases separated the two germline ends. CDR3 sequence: CASGAGSFGGNEQFF. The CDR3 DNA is TGCGCCAGCGGGGCAGGGTCGTTTGGGGGTAATGAGCAGTTCTTC.

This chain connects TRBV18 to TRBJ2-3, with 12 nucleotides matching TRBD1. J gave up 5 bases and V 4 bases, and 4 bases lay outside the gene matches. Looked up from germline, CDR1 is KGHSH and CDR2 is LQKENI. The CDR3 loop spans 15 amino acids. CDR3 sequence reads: CASSHRDRGLDTQYF. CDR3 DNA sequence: TGTGCCAGCTCACATCGGGACAGGGGGCTAGATACGCAGTATTTT.

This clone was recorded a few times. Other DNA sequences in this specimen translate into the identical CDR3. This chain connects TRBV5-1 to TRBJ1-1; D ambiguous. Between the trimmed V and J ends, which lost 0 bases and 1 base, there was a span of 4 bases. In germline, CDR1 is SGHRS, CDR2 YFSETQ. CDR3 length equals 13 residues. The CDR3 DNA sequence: TGCGCCAGCAGCTTGGCCGCGAACACTGAAGCTTTCTTT. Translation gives CASSLAANTEAFF.

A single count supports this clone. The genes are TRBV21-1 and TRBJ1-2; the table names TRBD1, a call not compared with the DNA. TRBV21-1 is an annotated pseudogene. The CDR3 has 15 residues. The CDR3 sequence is CASSNKGTGSNGYTF. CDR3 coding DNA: TGTGCCAGCAGCAATAAGGGGACAGGGTCAAATGGCTACACCTTC.

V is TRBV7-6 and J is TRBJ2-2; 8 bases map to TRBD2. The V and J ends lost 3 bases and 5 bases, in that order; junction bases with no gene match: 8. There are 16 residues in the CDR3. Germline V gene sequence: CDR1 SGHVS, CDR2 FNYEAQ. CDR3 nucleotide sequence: TGTGCCAGCAGCTTCCTTAGCGGGGAGGGTACCGGGGAGCTGTTTTTT. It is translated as CASSFLSGEGTGELFF.

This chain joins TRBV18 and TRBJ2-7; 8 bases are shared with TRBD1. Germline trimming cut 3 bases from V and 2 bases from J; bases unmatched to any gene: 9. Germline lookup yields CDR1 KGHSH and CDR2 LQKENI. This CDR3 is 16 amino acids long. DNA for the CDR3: TGTGCCAGCTCACCGACACCGGGACAGGTCGCCTACGAGCAGTACTTC. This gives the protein CASSPTPGQVAYEQYF.